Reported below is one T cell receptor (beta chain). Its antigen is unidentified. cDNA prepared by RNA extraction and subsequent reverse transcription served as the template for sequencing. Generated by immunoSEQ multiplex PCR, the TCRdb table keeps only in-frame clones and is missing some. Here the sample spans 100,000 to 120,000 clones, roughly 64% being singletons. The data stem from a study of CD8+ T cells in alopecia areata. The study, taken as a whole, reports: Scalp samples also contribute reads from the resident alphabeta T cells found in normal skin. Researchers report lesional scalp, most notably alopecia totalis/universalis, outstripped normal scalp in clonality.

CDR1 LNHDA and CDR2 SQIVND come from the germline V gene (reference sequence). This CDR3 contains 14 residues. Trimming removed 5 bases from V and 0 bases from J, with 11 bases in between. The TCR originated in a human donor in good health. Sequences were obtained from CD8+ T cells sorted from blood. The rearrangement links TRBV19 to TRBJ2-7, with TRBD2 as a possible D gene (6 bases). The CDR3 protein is CASSSATSSYEQYF. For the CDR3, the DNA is TGTGCCAGTAGTTCGGCGACTAGCTCCTACGAGCAGTACTTC.